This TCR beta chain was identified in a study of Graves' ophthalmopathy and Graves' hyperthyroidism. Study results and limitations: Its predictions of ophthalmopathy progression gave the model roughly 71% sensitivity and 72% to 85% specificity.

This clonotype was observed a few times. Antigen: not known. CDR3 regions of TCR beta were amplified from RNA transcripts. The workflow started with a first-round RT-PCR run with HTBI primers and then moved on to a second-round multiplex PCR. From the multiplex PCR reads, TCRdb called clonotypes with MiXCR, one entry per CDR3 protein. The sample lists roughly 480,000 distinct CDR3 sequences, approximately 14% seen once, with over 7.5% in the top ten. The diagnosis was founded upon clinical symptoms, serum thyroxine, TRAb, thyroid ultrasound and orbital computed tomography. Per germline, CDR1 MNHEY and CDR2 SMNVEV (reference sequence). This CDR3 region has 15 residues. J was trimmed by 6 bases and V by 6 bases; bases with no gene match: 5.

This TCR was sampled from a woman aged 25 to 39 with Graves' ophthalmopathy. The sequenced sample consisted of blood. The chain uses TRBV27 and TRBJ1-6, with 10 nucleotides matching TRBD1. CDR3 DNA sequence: TGTGCCAGCAGGACAGGGGGCGGGCTTAATTCACCCCTCCACTTT. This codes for CASRTGGGLNSPLHF.